What follows is one T cell receptor beta chain and its context. This record comes from a study of cytomegalovirus exposure and HLA in healthy donors. Primers: 60 Vbeta forward and 13 Jbeta reverse. TCRdb keeps only in-frame clones here, not all; method: immunoSEQ multiplex PCR. The table lists fewer than 200,000 clones, roughly four fifths of them singletons. The V gene lost 5 bases and the J gene lost 4 bases, with 12 bases spanning the gap. Germline assignment: CDR1 SGHVS and CDR2 FQNEAQ. The CDR3 runs 14 residues. This clonotype was sampled from a man aged 40-50 years in good health and CMV-seropositive. The chain combines TRBV7-8 with TRBJ1-5; D remains unclear. Material: PBMCs. CDR3 in amino acids: CASSRGDLNQPQHF. The DNA for the CDR3 is TGTGCCAGCAGCCGAGGAGATTTAAATCAGCCCCAGCATTTT.